These T cell receptor beta chains were read from a single sample in a study of monozygotic twins with inflammatory bowel disease. TCRdb derives one entry per CDR3 protein from the 5' RACE reads, leaving out DNA. The sample yields roughly 320,000 distinct CDR3 sequences, of which the top ten take up 5.5% to 6.5%. The source material was blood. These receptors originate from a human donor with ulcerative colitis or Crohn's disease, or a healthy co-twin of an affected twin (not recorded which). CDR3s include the opening cysteine and the closing phenylalanine or tryptophan.

V,J,CDR3
TRBV4-3,TRBJ1-6,CASSQASSQFMPLHF
TRBV3-1,TRBJ2-7,CASTLGMRGAYEQYF
TRBV19,TRBJ1-5,CASSIDQQLNQPQHF
TRBV3-1,TRBJ2-5,CASSRLTSGQETQYF
TRBV5-1,TRBJ2-5,CASSVLDSEETQYF
TRBV20-1,TRBJ2-7,CSASSLSYEQYF
TRBV20-1,TRBJ1-1,CSARDLGTADEAFF
TRBV27,TRBJ2-7,CASSFSHPRAQYEQNF
TRBV28,TRBJ1-5,CASSFEPPRQPQHF
TRBV5-1,TRBJ1-4,CASSLVSGVNEKLFF
TRBV5-1,TRBJ2-3,CASSLAADTQYF
TRBV12-3/TRBV12-4,TRBJ1-5,CASSLWQGVGQPQHF
TRBV6-1,TRBJ1-1,CATSPGSTEAFF
TRBV12-3/TRBV12-4,TRBJ2-3,CASSLLSGPRGTQYF
TRBV14,TRBJ2-6,CASSPSAGANVLTF
TRBV11-2,TRBJ2-7,CASSLAVDRGSWQYF
TRBV29-1,TRBJ1-2,CSVDTGIHGYTF